This is a list of T cell receptor beta chains from one sample in a study of identical twins. A single record per CDR3 protein comes from TCRdb applying MiXCR to the 5' RACE reads. The table shows roughly 570,000 distinct CDR3 sequences, with 9.5% to 10% occurring only once. The same sample was also studied in work on yellow fever vaccine responses in identical twins.

The sample consisted of PBMCs. Receptors were obtained from a woman aged 18 to 35 in good health. Each CDR3 is given with its conserved first and last residue. The order of the fields is D gene, J gene, clone size, V gene, CDR3 protein, CDR3 DNA. The D gene is left open where the match is weak. The size of a clone is reported for some rows only, either as once, few or many, or as a class for expanded clones.

>TRBD2|TRBJ2-7|few|TRBV20-1
CSAREASGYSYEQYF
TGCAGTGCTAGAGAGGCTAGCGGTTATTCCTACGAGCAGTACTTC
>TRBD2|TRBJ2-1|few|TRBV5-1
CASRLTSGRPYNEQFF
TGCGCCAGCAGGCTTACTAGCGGGAGGCCCTACAATGAGCAGTTCTTC
>TRBD1|TRBJ2-1|few|TRBV6-5
CASSYHGTGVNEQFF
TGTGCCAGCAGTTACCACGGGACAGGGGTTAATGAGCAGTTCTTC
>TRBD2|TRBJ2-7|few|TRBV20-1
CSPAAGGVAYEQYF
TGCAGCCCCGCAGCGGGGGGGGTAGCCTACGAGCAGTACTTC
>-|TRBJ2-5|many|TRBV10-2
CASSDAGDRETQYF
TGCGCCAGCAGTGACGCAGGGGACCGGGAGACCCAGTACTTC
>TRBD1|TRBJ2-7|-|TRBV28
CASTPWGTGDEQYF
TGTGCCAGCACCCCCTGGGGAACAGGGGACGAGCAGTACTTC
>-|TRBJ1-4|-|TRBV7-6
CASSSGGGMNEKLFF
TGTGCCAGCAGCTCCGGGGGGGGAATGAATGAAAAACTGTTTTTT
>TRBD2|TRBJ2-1|few|TRBV23-1
CASSQSSLADDYNEQFF
TGCGCCAGCAGTCAATCTTCCCTAGCGGATGACTACAATGAGCAGTTCTTC
>-|TRBJ2-5|few|TRBV7-2
CASSQGGGPQETQYF
TGTGCCAGCAGCCAGGGCGGCGGACCGCAAGAGACCCAGTACTTC
>-|TRBJ2-7|many|TRBV6-2/TRBV6-3
CASRMDSSYEQYF
TGTGCCAGCAGAATGGATAGCTCCTACGAGCAGTACTTC
>TRBD1|TRBJ2-5|-|TRBV4-1
CASSQAWTGGGETQYF
TGCGCCAGCAGCCAAGCCTGGACAGGGGGTGGAGAGACCCAGTACTTC
>TRBD1|TRBJ2-1|-|TRBV7-8
CASSLGDRDRYNEQFF
TGTGCCAGCAGCTTGGGGGACAGGGACAGATACAATGAGCAGTTCTTC
>-|TRBJ2-5|few|TRBV4-1
CASSQVKGETQYF
TGCGCCAGCAGCCAGGTTAAAGGGGAGACCCAGTACTTC
>TRBD1|TRBJ2-7|few|TRBV6-1
CASSSDRGGYYEQYF
TGTGCCAGCAGCTCTGACAGGGGAGGATACTACGAGCAGTACTTC
>TRBD1|TRBJ2-4|few|TRBV5-1
CASKTTGSGKNIQYF
TGCGCCAGCAAGACGACAGGGAGTGGCAAAAACATTCAGTACTTC
>-|TRBJ1-1|many|TRBV28
CASSLQTVNTEAFF
TGTGCCAGCAGTTTGCAGACAGTGAACACTGAAGCTTTCTTT
>-|TRBJ2-3|many|TRBV29-1
CSVELGSDTQYF
TGCAGCGTTGAATTAGGTTCAGATACGCAGTATTTT
>-|TRBJ2-6|few|TRBV7-2
CASPKWPGAHGLTF
TGTGCCAGCCCAAAATGGCCTGGGGCCCACGGCCTGACTTTC
>-|TRBJ2-1|-|TRBV7-9
CASSPRAWGQTKNEQFF
TGTGCCAGCAGCCCAAGGGCGTGGGGGCAGACTAAAAATGAGCAGTTCTTC
>-|TRBJ2-7|few|TRBV4-1
CASSQEGSPSYEQYF
TGCGCCAGCAGCCAAGAAGGGTCCCCATCCTACGAGCAGTACTTC
>-|TRBJ1-3|many|TRBV7-2
CASSLMAGNTIYF
TGTGCCAGCAGCTTAATGGCTGGAAACACCATATATTTT
>TRBD1|TRBJ2-7|many|TRBV29-1
CSAATGWDEQYF
TGCAGCGCAGCGACAGGGTGGGACGAGCAGTACTTC
>TRBD1|TRBJ2-7|many|TRBV7-2
CASSLAGTGDAVQYF
TGTGCCAGCAGCTTAGCGGGGACAGGGGACGCGGTGCAGTACTTC
>TRBD1|TRBJ2-2|few|TRBV28
CASSSRKTGQGTGELFF
TGTGCCAGCAGTTCCCGGAAGACGGGACAGGGCACCGGGGAGCTGTTTTTT
>-|TRBJ1-5|many|TRBV10-3
CAISESSGQKPQHF
TGTGCCATCAGTGAGTCTTCGGGACAAAAGCCCCAGCATTTT
>-|TRBJ2-7|many|TRBV20-1
CSARDLTGTLVSYEQYF
TGCAGTGCTAGAGACTTGACCGGGACACTGGTTAGCTACGAGCAGTACTTC
>-|TRBJ2-5|-|TRBV20-1
CSARDSNQETQYF
TGCAGTGCTAGAGACAGCAACCAAGAGACCCAGTACTTC
>-|TRBJ1-1|many|TRBV5-1
CASSYEGIEGEAFF
TGCGCCAGCAGCTACGAAGGGATTGAGGGCGAAGCTTTCTTT
>-|TRBJ1-2|few|TRBV11-2
CASSPRTADGYTF
TGTGCCAGCAGCCCGCGGACAGCGGATGGCTACACCTTC
>-|TRBJ1-6|few|TRBV12-3/TRBV12-4
CASSFRQSPLHF
TGTGCCAGCAGTTTCCGACAATCACCCCTCCACTTT
>TRBD1|TRBJ2-3|-|TRBV28
CASEGQNPDTQYF
TGTGCCAGCGAGGGACAGAACCCAGATACGCAGTATTTT
>-|TRBJ2-1|-|TRBV20-1
CSARDGRGSSYNEQFF
TGCAGTGCTAGAGATGGGAGGGGGAGCTCCTACAATGAGCAGTTCTTC
>-|TRBJ2-6|few|TRBV20-1
CSARPQDRPSSGANVLTF
TGCAGTGCTCGCCCTCAGGACCGCCCAAGCTCTGGGGCCAACGTCCTGACTTTC
>TRBD2|TRBJ2-2|many|TRBV2
CASSSSGGPSGELFF
TGTGCCAGCAGTTCTAGCGGGGGCCCCTCCGGGGAGCTGTTTTTT
>-|TRBJ2-5|many|TRBV29-1
CSVTVQETQYF
TGCAGCGTGACAGTGCAAGAGACCCAGTACTTC
>-|TRBJ1-6|many|TRBV3-1
CASSQSNSPLHF
TGTGCCAGCAGCCAGAGTAATTCACCCCTCCACTTT
>-|TRBJ2-4|-|TRBV12-3/TRBV12-4
CASTKSTEAALAKNIQYF
TGTGCCAGCACCAAATCCACAGAGGCCGCCTTAGCCAAAAACATTCAGTACTTC
>-|TRBJ2-5|few|TRBV27
CASGWQETQYF
TGTGCCAGCGGATGGCAAGAGACCCAGTACTTC
>-|TRBJ1-1|few|TRBV12-3/TRBV12-4
CASTQGWNTEAFF
TGTGCCAGCACCCAGGGGTGGAACACTGAAGCTTTCTTT
>TRBD2|TRBJ2-3|-|TRBV5-1
CASSSTSGTVDTQYF
TGCGCCAGCAGCTCTACTAGCGGGACCGTGGATACGCAGTATTTT
>-|TRBJ2-2|few|TRBV11-2
CASSSGLVTGELFF
TGTGCCAGCAGCTCGGGCCTGGTTACCGGGGAGCTGTTTTTT
>TRBD2|TRBJ2-1|-|TRBV20-1
CSATEAGTIVYEQFF
TGCAGTGCTACAGAAGCGGGGACCATCGTTTATGAGCAGTTCTTC